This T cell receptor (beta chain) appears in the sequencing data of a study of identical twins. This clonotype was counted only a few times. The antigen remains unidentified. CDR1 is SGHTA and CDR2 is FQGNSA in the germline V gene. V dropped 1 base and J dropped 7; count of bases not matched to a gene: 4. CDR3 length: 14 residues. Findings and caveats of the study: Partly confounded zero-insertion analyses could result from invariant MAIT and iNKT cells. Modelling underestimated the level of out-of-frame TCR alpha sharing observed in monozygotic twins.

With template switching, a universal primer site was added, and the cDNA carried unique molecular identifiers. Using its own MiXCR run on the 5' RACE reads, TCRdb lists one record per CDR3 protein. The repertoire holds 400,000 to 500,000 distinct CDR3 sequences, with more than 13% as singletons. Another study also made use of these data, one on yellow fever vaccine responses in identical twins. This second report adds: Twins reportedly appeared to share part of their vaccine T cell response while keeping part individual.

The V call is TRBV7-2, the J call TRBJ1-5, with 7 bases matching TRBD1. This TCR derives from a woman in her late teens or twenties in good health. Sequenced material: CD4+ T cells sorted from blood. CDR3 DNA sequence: TGTGCCAGCAGCTTAGTCGGGACAGAACAGCCCCAGCATTTT. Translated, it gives CASSLVGTEQPQHF.